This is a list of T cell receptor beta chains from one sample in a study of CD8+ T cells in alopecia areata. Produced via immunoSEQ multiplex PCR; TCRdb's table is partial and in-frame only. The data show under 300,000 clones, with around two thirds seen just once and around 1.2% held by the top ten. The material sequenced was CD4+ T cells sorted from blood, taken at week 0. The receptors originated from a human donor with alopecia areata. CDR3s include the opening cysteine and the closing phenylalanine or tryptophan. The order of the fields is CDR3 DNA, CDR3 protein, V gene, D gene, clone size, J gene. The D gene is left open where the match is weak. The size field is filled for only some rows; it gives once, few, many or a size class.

cdr3_nt: TGTGCCAGTAGTACCGGAGATACGCAGTATTTT
cdr3_aa: CASSTGDTQYF
v_call: TRBV19
d_call: -
clone_size: few
j_call: TRBJ2-3

cdr3_nt: TGTGCCACCAGCAGAGAGGGGAGCGGGGCCAACGTCCTGACTTTC
cdr3_aa: CATSREGSGANVLTF
v_call: TRBV15
d_call: -
clone_size: -
j_call: TRBJ2-6

cdr3_nt: TGTGCCTGGAGTAGAGGACCCCTCTACGAGCAGTACTTC
cdr3_aa: CAWSRGPLYEQYF
v_call: TRBV30
d_call: -
clone_size: -
j_call: TRBJ2-7

cdr3_nt: TGTGCCAGCAGGGGAACGGAACAAGAGACCCAGTACTTC
cdr3_aa: CASRGTEQETQYF
v_call: TRBV2
d_call: -
clone_size: -
j_call: TRBJ2-5

cdr3_nt: TGTGCCAGCACCCCGGGACAGAACACTGAAGCTTTCTTT
cdr3_aa: CASTPGQNTEAFF
v_call: TRBV2
d_call: -
clone_size: -
j_call: TRBJ1-1

cdr3_nt: TGTGCCAGCAGCCAAGGAGGTTGGGAGACCCAGTACTTC
cdr3_aa: CASSQGGWETQYF
v_call: TRBV14
d_call: -
clone_size: -
j_call: TRBJ2-5

cdr3_nt: TGTGCCAGCAGCATAGAATTAACTTACACTGAAGCTTTCTTT
cdr3_aa: CASSIELTYTEAFF
v_call: TRBV7-2
d_call: -
clone_size: -
j_call: TRBJ1-1

cdr3_nt: TGTGCCAGCTCACCGGGAGGGGGGGATCAGCCCCAGCATTTT
cdr3_aa: CASSPGGGDQPQHF
v_call: TRBV18
d_call: -
clone_size: few
j_call: TRBJ1-5

cdr3_nt: TGTGCCACCAGCAGAGGCGCCGGGACAGCAGAGACCCAGTACTTC
cdr3_aa: CATSRGAGTAETQYF
v_call: TRBV15
d_call: TRBD1
clone_size: once
j_call: TRBJ2-5

cdr3_nt: TGTGCCTGGAGTCAAGTCACCTCTAACTCTGGGGCCAACGTCCTGACTTTC
cdr3_aa: CAWSQVTSNSGANVLTF
v_call: TRBV30
d_call: -
clone_size: -
j_call: TRBJ2-6

cdr3_nt: TGTGCCAGCAGGGGGGATCAAGAGACCCAGTACTTC
cdr3_aa: CASRGDQETQYF
v_call: TRBV4-2
d_call: -
clone_size: -
j_call: TRBJ2-5

cdr3_nt: TGTGCCAGCGGGGGAGTGGGCACAGATACGCAGTATTTT
cdr3_aa: CASGGVGTDTQYF
v_call: TRBV9
d_call: -
clone_size: -
j_call: TRBJ2-3

cdr3_nt: TGTGCCAGCAGCTTAACGCCCGTGGAGAGGGAGACCCAGTACTTC
cdr3_aa: CASSLTPVERETQYF
v_call: TRBV13
d_call: -
clone_size: -
j_call: TRBJ2-5

cdr3_nt: TGTGCCAGCAGCTTTACTAGCGGGGGCCGCACAGATACGCAGTATTTT
cdr3_aa: CASSFTSGGRTDTQYF
v_call: TRBV7-3
d_call: TRBD2
clone_size: -
j_call: TRBJ2-3

cdr3_nt: TGCAGCGTTGGGAGTACCTACAATGAGCAGTTCTTC
cdr3_aa: CSVGSTYNEQFF
v_call: TRBV29-1
d_call: -
clone_size: -
j_call: TRBJ2-1

cdr3_nt: TGTGCCAGCAGTGAATCCCCCGGGGCCCAAGAGACCCAGTACTTC
cdr3_aa: CASSESPGAQETQYF
v_call: TRBV25-1
d_call: -
clone_size: few
j_call: TRBJ2-5

cdr3_nt: TGTGCCAGCAGTTTGGGAAATCAGCCCCAGCATTTT
cdr3_aa: CASSLGNQPQHF
v_call: TRBV25-1
d_call: -
clone_size: -
j_call: TRBJ1-5

cdr3_nt: TGTGCCAGCAGATCAGACAGACTCTATGGCTACACCTTC
cdr3_aa: CASRSDRLYGYTF
v_call: TRBV7-2
d_call: -
clone_size: -
j_call: TRBJ1-2